This T cell receptor beta chain was recorded in a study of blood T cell repertoires in COVID-19. Authors' analysis steps: The authors estimated nucleated cell counts from reference gene primer amplification. TCRdb's table, derived via immunoSEQ multiplex PCR, lists solely in-frame clones and lacks some. The V and J calls and clone size come from that table; D and trimming were worked out from the DNA. The data contain about 260,000 clones, over 80% of them singletons. For this clone: This same CDR3 is encoded by further DNA sequences in the sample.

The study assigned cohorts using participant-reported clinical history. The germline V gene has CDR1 SGHRS and CDR2 YFSETQ. V was trimmed by 0 bases and J by 2 bases, leaving 11 bases between them. CDR3 length: 15 residues. This receptor was taken from a man aged 45-65 years who had been exposed to COVID-19. The sequenced material came from PBMCs or T cells enriched from blood (not recorded which). J is TRBJ1-2 and V is TRBV5-1, with D tentatively TRBD1 (5 bases). CDR3 sequence reads: CASSLGQTSNYGYTF. CDR3 in DNA: TGCGCCAGCAGCTTGGGACAGACCTCAAACTATGGCTACACCTTC.